This T cell receptor (beta chain) was obtained from a study of blood T cell repertoires in COVID-19. Methods used by the authors: Scientists estimated how many nucleated cells there were by amplifying reference gene primers. Libraries were prepared by immunoSEQ multiplex PCR; TCRdb keeps only in-frame clonotypes and omits some of them. V and J calls and clone size are copied from that table; D and trimming were computed from the DNA. Of around 100,000 clones listed, 90% are singletons. Trimming cost V 6 bases and J 3 bases; bases outside gene matches: 6. Germline CDR1 is LGHDT and CDR2 is YNNKEL (reference sequence). CDR3 size: 15 residues.

The sample comprised peripheral blood. This sequence originates from a man aged 18 to 35 with COVID-19, enrolled during active disease. V and J are TRBV3-1 (or the pseudogene TRBV3-2) and TRBJ2-7; 12 bases agree with TRBD2. The CDR3 DNA is TGTGCCAGCAGTTCTAGCGGGAGGGCCGTCTACGAGCAGTACTTC. Encoded protein: CASSSSGRAVYEQYF.